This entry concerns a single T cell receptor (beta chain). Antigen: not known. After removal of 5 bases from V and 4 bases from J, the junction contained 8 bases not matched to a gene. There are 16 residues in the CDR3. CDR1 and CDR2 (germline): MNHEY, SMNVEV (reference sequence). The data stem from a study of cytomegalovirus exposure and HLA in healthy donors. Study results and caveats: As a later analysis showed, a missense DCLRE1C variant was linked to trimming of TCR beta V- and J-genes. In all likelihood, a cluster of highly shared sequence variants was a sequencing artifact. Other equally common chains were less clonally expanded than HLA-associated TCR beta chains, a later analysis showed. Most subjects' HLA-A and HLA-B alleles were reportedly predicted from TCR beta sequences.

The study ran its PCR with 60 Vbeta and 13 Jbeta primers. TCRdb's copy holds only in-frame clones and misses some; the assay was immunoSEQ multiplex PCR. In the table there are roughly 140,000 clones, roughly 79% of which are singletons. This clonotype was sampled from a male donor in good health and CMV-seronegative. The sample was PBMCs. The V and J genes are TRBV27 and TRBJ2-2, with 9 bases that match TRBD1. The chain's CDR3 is CASSLQQGATTGELFF. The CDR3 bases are TGTGCCAGCAGTCTCCAACAGGGGGCGACCACCGGGGAGCTGTTTTTT.